Below, 10 T cell receptor beta chains from the same sample are listed, as sequenced in a study of cytomegalovirus exposure and HLA in healthy donors (dated by TCRdb to the late 2010s). The library was built by means of the immunoSEQ multiplex PCR assay. The multiplex PCR relied on a mix of 60 forward primers for TCR Vbeta segments and 13 reverse primers for TCR Jbeta segments. This immuneACCESS table, as held by TCRdb, lists in-frame sequences with V and J called but not all clones. Of the missing ones, under half trace to an unresolved V gene in checked studies; the others have no known cause. The sample data list 40,000 to 60,000 clones, and approximately 72% of these were observed just once. Clones ranked in the top ten supply about 9.3% of the sample. The material sequenced was PBMCs. The receptors here all came from a woman aged 45-65 years in good health and CMV-seronegative.

This chain joins TRBV6-6 and TRBJ2-5; TRBD1 might be the D (5 bases). V shed 7 bases and J shed 3 bases, with 6 bases lying between them. The CDR3 is 11 amino acids. Germline-derived CDR1 and CDR2 are MNHNY and SVGAGI (reference sequence). The CDR3 protein is CASKTEETQYF. The DNA of the CDR3 is TGTGCCAGCAAGACAGAAGAGACCCAGTACTTC.

This clone was recorded a few times. The chain is built from TRBV5-1 and TRBJ1-4; 8 nucleotides align to TRBD1. V shed 4 bases, J shed 4 bases, and the junction held 6 bases outside the gene matches. Germline CDR1 is SGHRS and CDR2 is YFSETQ. The CDR3 has 15 amino acids. Here the CDR3 reads CASSTTGQGNEKLFF. For the CDR3, the DNA is TGCGCCAGCAGCACTACAGGACAGGGTAATGAAAAACTGTTTTTT.

This chain connects TRBV28 to TRBJ2-7, with D possibly being TRBD2 (6 bases). Trimming took off 5 bases at V and 2 bases at J, with 19 bases between the two ends. Germline V lookup: CDR1 MDHEN, CDR2 SYDVKM. The CDR3 is made up of 16 amino acids. The DNA of the CDR3 is TGTGCCAGCAGTCCCTCCCCCAGACGGAGGGCCTACGAGCAGTACTTC. Encoded protein: CASSPSPRRRAYEQYF.

The J gene is TRBJ2-7, the V gene TRBV30, with D tentatively TRBD2 (6 bases). Trimming pared 0 bases from V and 2 bases from J, leaving 11 bases between. There are 14 residues in the CDR3. In germline, CDR1 is GTSNPN, CDR2 SVGIG (reference sequence). The CDR3 bases are TGTGCCTGGAGTGTGGGGGGTCCGGCCTACGAGCAGTACTTC. It yields the protein CAWSVGGPAYEQYF.

This clone has a handful of counts. V gene TRBV28 combines with J gene TRBJ2-1; 13 positions agree with TRBD2. CDR3 size: 14 residues. Germline assignment: CDR1 MDHEN and CDR2 SYDVKM. V gave up 7 bases and J gave up 6 bases; unmatched junction bases: 3. The CDR3 here is CASIGLAGVNEQFF. CDR3 nucleotide sequence: TGTGCCAGCATTGGACTAGCGGGAGTCAATGAGCAGTTCTTC.

The chain is built from TRBV28 and TRBJ1-1, with 9 bases fitting TRBD1. Germline V gene sequence: CDR1 MDHEN, CDR2 SYDVKM. The trim removed 5 bases at V and 7 bases at J, leaving 11 bases unmatched. The CDR3 covers 15 residues. The CDR3 DNA is TGTGCCAGCAGTGCCCACACAGGGGGCCGGGTTGAAGCTTTCTTT. It yields the protein CASSAHTGGRVEAFF.

The chain combines TRBV4-2 with TRBJ2-1, with TRBD2 matching 8 bases. Per germline, CDR1 LGHNA and CDR2 YNFKEQ. The CDR3 consists of 16 residues. With V trimmed by 0 bases and J by 4 bases, 5 bases remained unmatched. The DNA for the CDR3 is TGTGCCAGCAGCCAAGATCCAGGCGGGGGGTACAATGAGCAGTTCTTC. Encoded protein: CASSQDPGGGYNEQFF.

The V gene is TRBV6-1, the J gene TRBJ1-6; 9 nucleotides agree with TRBD1. The trim removed 4 bases at V and 11 bases at J, leaving 9 bases unmatched. Germline loops: CDR1 MNHNS, CDR2 SASEGT. This CDR3 spans 15 amino acids. The CDR3 sequence is CASSGGQGEGAPLHF. As DNA, the CDR3 is TGTGCCAGCAGTGGGGGACAGGGTGAGGGGGCACCCCTCCACTTT.

This clone was seen a handful of times. The V call is TRBV19, the J call TRBJ1-2; D gene uncertain. The germline V gene encodes CDR1 LNHDA and CDR2 SQIVND (reference sequence). The CDR3 runs 13 residues. The V end lost 5 bases, the J end lost 8 bases, and 15 bases lay between the germline ends. The CDR3 loop reads CASSAEGRRGYTF. DNA of the CDR3: TGTGCCAGTAGTGCCGAGGGCCGTAGGGGCTACACCTTC.

This clone appeared a single time. V and J are TRBV21-1 and TRBJ1-2. TRBV21-1 is termed a pseudogene. The CDR3 spans 14 residues. The CDR3, as DNA: TGTGCCAGCAGCAAACGGACCCGGGATTATGGCTACACCTTC. Amino acid sequence: CASSKRTRDYGYTF.